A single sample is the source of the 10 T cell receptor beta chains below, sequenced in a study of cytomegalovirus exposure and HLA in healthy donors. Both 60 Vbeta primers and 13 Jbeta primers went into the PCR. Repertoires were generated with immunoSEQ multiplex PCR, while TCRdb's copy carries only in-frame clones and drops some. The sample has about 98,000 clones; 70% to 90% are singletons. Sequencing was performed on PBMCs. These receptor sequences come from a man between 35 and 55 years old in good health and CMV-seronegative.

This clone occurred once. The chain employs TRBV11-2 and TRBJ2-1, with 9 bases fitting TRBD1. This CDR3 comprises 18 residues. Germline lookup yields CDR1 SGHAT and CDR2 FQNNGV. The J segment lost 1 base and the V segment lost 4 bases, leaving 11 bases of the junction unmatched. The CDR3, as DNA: TGTGCCAGCAGCTCCTTTCTCCGGGACAGGGCATCCTACAATGAGCAGTTCTTC. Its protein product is CASSSFLRDRASYNEQFF.

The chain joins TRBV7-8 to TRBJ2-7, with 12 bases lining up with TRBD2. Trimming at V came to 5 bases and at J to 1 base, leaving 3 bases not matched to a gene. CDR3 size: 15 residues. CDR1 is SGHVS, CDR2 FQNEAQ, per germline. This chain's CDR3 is CASSHGTSGSYEQYF. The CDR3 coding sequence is TGTGCCAGCAGCCACGGGACTAGCGGGTCCTACGAGCAGTACTTC.

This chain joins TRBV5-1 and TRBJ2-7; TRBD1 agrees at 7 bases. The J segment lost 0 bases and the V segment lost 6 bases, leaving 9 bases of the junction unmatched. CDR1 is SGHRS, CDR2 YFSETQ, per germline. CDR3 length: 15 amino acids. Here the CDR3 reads CASTIGTVSSYEQYF. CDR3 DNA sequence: TGCGCCAGCACCATAGGGACAGTGAGCTCCTACGAGCAGTACTTC.

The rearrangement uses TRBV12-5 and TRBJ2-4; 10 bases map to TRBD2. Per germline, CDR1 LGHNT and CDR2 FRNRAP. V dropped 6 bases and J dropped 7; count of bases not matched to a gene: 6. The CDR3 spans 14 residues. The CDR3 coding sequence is TGTGCTAGTGGCCTTAGCGGGGGGCCGAACATTCAGTACTTC. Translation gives CASGLSGGPNIQYF.

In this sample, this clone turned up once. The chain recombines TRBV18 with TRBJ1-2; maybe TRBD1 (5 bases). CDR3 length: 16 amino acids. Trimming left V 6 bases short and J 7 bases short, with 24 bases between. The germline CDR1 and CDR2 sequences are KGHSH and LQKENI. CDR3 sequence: CASSPGREGTMGGYTF. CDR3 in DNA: TGTGCCAGCTCTCCGGGCAGGGAAGGCACTATGGGTGGCTACACCTTC.

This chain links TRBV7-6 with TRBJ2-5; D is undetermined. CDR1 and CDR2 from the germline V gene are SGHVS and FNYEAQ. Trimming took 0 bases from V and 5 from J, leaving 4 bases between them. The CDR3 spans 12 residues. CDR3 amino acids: CASSLAPETQYF. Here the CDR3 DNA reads TGTGCCAGCAGCTTAGCTCCGGAGACCCAGTACTTC.

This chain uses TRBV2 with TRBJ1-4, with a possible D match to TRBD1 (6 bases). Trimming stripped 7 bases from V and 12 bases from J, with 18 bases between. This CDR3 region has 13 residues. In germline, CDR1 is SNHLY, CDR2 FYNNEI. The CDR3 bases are TGTGCCAGCAACACAGGGCCGCTCTGGGAACTGTTTTTT. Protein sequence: CASNTGPLWELFF.

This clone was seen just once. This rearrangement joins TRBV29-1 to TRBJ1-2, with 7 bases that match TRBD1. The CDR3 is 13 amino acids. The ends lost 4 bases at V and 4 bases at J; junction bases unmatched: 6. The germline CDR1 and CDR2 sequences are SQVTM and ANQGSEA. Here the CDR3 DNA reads TGCAGCGTTGGAACAGGGGTCTTCTATGGCTACACCTTC. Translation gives CSVGTGVFYGYTF.

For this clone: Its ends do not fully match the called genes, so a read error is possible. The CDR3 spells CSSSLLAGGLLSYEQYF. Written as DNA, the CDR3 is TGTTCCAGCAGCTTACTAGCGGGGGGCCTCCTTTCCTACGAGCAGTACTTC. The V and J genes are TRBV7-9 and TRBJ2-7; 12 nucleotides line up with TRBD2. Germline CDR1 and CDR2: SEHNR and FQNEAQ (reference sequence). The CDR3 runs to 17 residues. The variable domain in full, with the rest retrieved from reference TRBV7-9 and TRBJ2-7, is DTGVSQNPRHKITKRGQNVTFRCDPISEHNRLYWYRQTLGQGPEFLTYFQNEAQLEKSRLLSDRFSAERPKGSFSTLEIQRTEQGDSAMYLCSSSLLAGGLLSYEQYFGPGTRLTVT.

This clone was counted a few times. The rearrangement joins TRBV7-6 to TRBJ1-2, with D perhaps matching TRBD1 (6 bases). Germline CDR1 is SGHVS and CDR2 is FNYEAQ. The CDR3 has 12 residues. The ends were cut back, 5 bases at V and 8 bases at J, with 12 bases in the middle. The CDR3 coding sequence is TGTGCCAGCAGCCCCCAGACAGGAGGCTACACCTTC. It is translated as CASSPQTGGYTF.